Listed below are T cell receptor beta chains from one sample, sequenced in a study of preoperative IRX-2 immunotherapy in early breast cancer. The protocol was immunoSEQ multiplex PCR, while the TCRdb copy is restricted to in-frame clones and leaves out a portion. The sample lists roughly 30,000 clones; 75% to 90% were seen once. The sample in question was lymph node tissue, obtained from a patient treated with IRX-2 immunotherapy. All receptors derive from a human donor with breast cancer. Both conserved end residues are part of each CDR3. The order of the fields is J gene, V gene, CDR3 protein.

J gene: TRBJ2-1
V gene: TRBV28
CDR3 protein: CASNKLSGGYNEQFF

J gene: TRBJ2-6
V gene: TRBV29-1
CDR3 protein: CSAGGGLAESSGANVLTF

J gene: TRBJ1-1
V gene: TRBV5-1
CDR3 protein: CASSLGDRATEAFF

J gene: TRBJ2-2
V gene: TRBV6-1
CDR3 protein: CASSEPRAAGELFF

J gene: TRBJ1-1
V gene: TRBV15
CDR3 protein: CATSRSTGEMAEAFF

J gene: TRBJ1-3
V gene: TRBV4-1
CDR3 protein: CASSQWPRASSGNTIYF

J gene: TRBJ2-7
V gene: TRBV19
CDR3 protein: CASRKTGTGGAGYEQYF

J gene: TRBJ1-1
V gene: TRBV6-8
CDR3 protein: CASSYRPGNTEAFF

J gene: TRBJ2-7
V gene: TRBV30
CDR3 protein: CAWMRGQNEQYF

J gene: TRBJ2-1
V gene: TRBV6-8
CDR3 protein: CASSYSYSGSRNEQFF

J gene: TRBJ2-1
V gene: TRBV4-1
CDR3 protein: CASSQDHTSDEQFF

J gene: TRBJ1-1
V gene: TRBV19
CDR3 protein: CASSIRTGTGARAFF

J gene: TRBJ2-5
V gene: TRBV5-1
CDR3 protein: CASSPGTSAGETQYF

J gene: TRBJ2-7
V gene: TRBV28
CDR3 protein: CASNSGRGVYEQYF

J gene: TRBJ1-4
V gene: TRBV28
CDR3 protein: CASTKQENNEKLFF

J gene: TRBJ2-7
V gene: TRBV7-5
CDR3 protein: CASRLDRAGGYEQYF

J gene: TRBJ1-2
V gene: TRBV28
CDR3 protein: CASSRGRGYYGYTF

J gene: TRBJ2-3
V gene: TRBV30
CDR3 protein: CACRRFPDTQYF

J gene: TRBJ2-7
V gene: TRBV28
CDR3 protein: CASSYSRESPSYEQYF

J gene: TRBJ2-4
V gene: TRBV19
CDR3 protein: CASRKREMNIQYF

J gene: TRBJ2-1
V gene: TRBV10-3
CDR3 protein: CAISESVLAGGLGEQFF

J gene: TRBJ1-2
V gene: TRBV29-1
CDR3 protein: CSVGGDTTTNYGYTF

J gene: TRBJ2-2
V gene: TRBV18
CDR3 protein: CASSPLDTGELFF

J gene: TRBJ1-5
V gene: TRBV6-4
CDR3 protein: CASSYSGRFWGQPQHF

J gene: TRBJ2-2
V gene: TRBV28
CDR3 protein: CASSSPAGGPGELFF

J gene: TRBJ2-3
V gene: TRBV19
CDR3 protein: CASKVQGLTDTQYF

J gene: TRBJ2-2
V gene: TRBV6-7
CDR3 protein: CASSRTLTSSGELFF

J gene: TRBJ2-7
V gene: TRBV10-3
CDR3 protein: CASGSPTRDSRGYF

J gene: TRBJ2-7
V gene: TRBV14
CDR3 protein: CASSQRLAGVDEQYF

J gene: TRBJ2-7
V gene: TRBV18
CDR3 protein: CASSPLRGGSEQYF

J gene: TRBJ2-2
V gene: TRBV19
CDR3 protein: CASHRTVVLTGELFF

J gene: TRBJ1-6
V gene: TRBV19
CDR3 protein: CASSIARTGDYSPLHF

J gene: TRBJ1-4
V gene: TRBV19
CDR3 protein: CASSDVVGDSTEKLFF

J gene: TRBJ2-3
V gene: TRBV6-8
CDR3 protein: CASSYSRTSGTSTDTQYF

J gene: TRBJ2-5
V gene: TRBV19
CDR3 protein: CASSVARLAGGLETQYF

J gene: TRBJ2-7
V gene: TRBV18
CDR3 protein: CASSPGGLTYEQYF

J gene: TRBJ1-1
V gene: TRBV11-3
CDR3 protein: CASSPWTEDMNTEAFF

J gene: TRBJ1-5
V gene: TRBV19
CDR3 protein: CASTLGDRHQPQHF